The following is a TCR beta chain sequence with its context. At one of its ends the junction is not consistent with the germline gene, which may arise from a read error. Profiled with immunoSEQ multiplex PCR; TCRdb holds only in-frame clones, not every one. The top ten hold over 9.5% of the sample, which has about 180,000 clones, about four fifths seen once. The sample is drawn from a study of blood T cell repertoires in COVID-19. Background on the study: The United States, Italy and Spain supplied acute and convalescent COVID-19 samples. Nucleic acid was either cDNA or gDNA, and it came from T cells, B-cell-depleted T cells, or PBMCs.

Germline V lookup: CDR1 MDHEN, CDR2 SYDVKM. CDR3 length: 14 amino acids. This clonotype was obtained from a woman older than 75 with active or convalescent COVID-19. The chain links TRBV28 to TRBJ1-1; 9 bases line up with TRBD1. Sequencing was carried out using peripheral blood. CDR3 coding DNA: TGTGCCAGCAGTTTATCACAGGGGGCGTCGAAGTTAATCTTT. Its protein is CASSLSQGASKLIF. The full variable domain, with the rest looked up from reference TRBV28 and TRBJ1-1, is DVKVTQSSRYLVKRTGEKVFLECVQDMDHENMFWYRQDPGLGLRLIYFSYDVKMKEKGDIPEGYSVSREKKERFSLILESASTNQTSMYLCASSLSQGASKLIFGQGTRLTVV.